Each of the 24 T cell receptor beta chains below was sequenced from the same sample in a study of blood T cells in healthy people across ages. For the second PCR, which ran for about 6 to 11 cycles, a sample-barcoded 5' primer and a J-beta primer mix were used. MiXCR, run by TCRdb on the 5' RACE reads, gives a single entry per CDR3 protein. The sample holds roughly 1.9 million distinct CDR3 sequences, around 40% seen once. Sequences were obtained from blood. The receptors stem from a human donor in good health.

The chain combines TRBV9 with TRBJ1-6; D uncertain. Germline lookup yields CDR1 SGDLS and CDR2 YYNGEE. This CDR3 spans 16 amino acids. The V gene lost 3 bases and the J gene lost 11 bases, with 21 bases spanning the gap. The CDR3 region has the DNA TGTGCCAGCAGCGCTACCTGGAGATTCCTGGCAGCACCCCTCCACTTT. This sequence encodes CASSATWRFLAAPLHF. The whole variable domain, filled in from reference TRBV9 and TRBJ1-6, reads DSGVTQTPKHLITATGQRVTLRCSPRSGDLSVYWYQQSLDQGLQFLIQYYNGEERAKGNILERFSAQQFPDLHSELNLSSLELGDSALYFCASSATWRFLAAPLHFGNGTRLTVT.

The chain combines TRBV20-1 with TRBJ2-5, with 8 bases identical to TRBD1. With V trimmed by 3 bases and J by 3 bases, 9 bases remained unmatched. The germline V gene encodes CDR1 DFQATT and CDR2 SNEGSKA (reference sequence). The CDR3 extends over 15 amino acids. The CDR3 DNA is TGCAGTGCTAGTTGGGCAGGGGGCGCAGAAGAGACCCAGTACTTC. Its protein is CSASWAGGAEETQYF.

This clonotype was recorded a few times. The V call is TRBV4-3, the J call TRBJ1-2; 7 bases align to TRBD1. V was pared by 2 bases and J by 4 bases, with 4 bases of the junction left unmatched. Germline values: CDR1 LGHNA, CDR2 YSLEER. The CDR3 loop spans 14 amino acids. Here the CDR3 reads CASSQSAGGYGYTF. The CDR3 DNA is TGCGCCAGCAGCCAATCTGCAGGGGGCTATGGCTACACCTTC.

The chain is built from TRBV4-1 and TRBJ2-5, with unresolved D. The closer fit of TRBJ2-7 to the DNA end suggests the J call may be wrong. The CDR3 contains 13 residues. Germline values: CDR1 MGHRA, CDR2 YSYEKL. This CDR3 reads CASSQDGVYEQYF. CDR3 sequence (DNA): TGCGCCAGCAGCCAAGACGGTGTCTACGAGCAGTACTTC.

This clonotype was counted between two and nine times. The chain recombines TRBV4-3 with TRBJ2-7; TRBD1 might be the D (6 bases). CDR3 length equals 13 residues. Germline CDR1 is LGHNA and CDR2 is YSLEER. V was trimmed by 6 bases and J by 4 bases, leaving 13 bases between them. As DNA, the CDR3 is TGCGCCAGCAGTACAGGGCCGGGATACGAGCAGTACTTC. Amino acid sequence: CASSTGPGYEQYF.

The chain combines TRBV13 with TRBJ2-5, with TRBD2 identical over 14 bases. The V gene's germline CDR1 is PRHDT and CDR2 FYEKMQ (reference sequence). The CDR3 is made up of 16 amino acids. V shed 5 bases and J 4 bases; nucleotides not matched to a gene: 6. CDR3 nucleotides: TGTGCCAGCAGCATGACTAGCGGGGGGGCTCGAGAGACCCAGTACTTC. Protein sequence: CASSMTSGGARETQYF.

The chain has TRBV6-1 and TRBJ2-3; no definite D call. Germline V CDR1 and CDR2: MNHNS, SASEGT. Trimming removed 5 bases from V and 2 bases from J, with 8 bases in between. CDR3 length: 13 residues. This CDR3 is CASSKVFTDTQYF. The CDR3 DNA follows: TGTGCCAGCAGTAAAGTCTTCACAGATACGCAGTATTTT.

The rearrangement joins TRBV28 to TRBJ2-7; TRBD1 matches at 8 bases. Germline V gene data show CDR1 as MDHEN and CDR2 as SYDVKM. The CDR3 loop spans 16 amino acids. The V gene end was trimmed by 6 bases and the J gene end by 1 base; junction bases not matched to a gene: 11. The CDR3 spells CASSPAGQGPSYEQYF. In DNA form, the CDR3 reads TGTGCCAGCAGCCCCGCCGGACAGGGCCCATCCTACGAGCAGTACTTC.

This clonotype was recorded a few times. The chain is built from TRBV20-1 and TRBJ2-1, with D possibly TRBD2 on 5 matching bases. The CDR3 totals 12 residues. The V and J ends lost 6 bases and 3 bases respectively, with 9 bases between them. Germline CDR1 is DFQATT and CDR2 is SNEGSKA (reference sequence). In DNA, the CDR3 is TGCAGTGCCATCGGGGTCTACAATGAGCAGTTCTTC. Amino acid sequence: CSAIGVYNEQFF.

J is TRBJ2-3 and V is TRBV15; D is ambiguous. Trimming left V 0 bases short and J 1 base short, with 5 bases between. Germline-derived CDR1 and CDR2 are LNHNV and YYDKDF (reference sequence). The CDR3 runs to 14 residues. CDR3 sequence: CATSRDQGTDTQYF. In DNA form, the CDR3 reads TGTGCCACCAGCAGAGATCAGGGCACAGATACGCAGTATTTT.

This clonotype was observed a single time. The V and J genes are TRBV5-5 and TRBJ2-2; possible D gene TRBD2, 5 bases. The CDR3 has 13 amino acids. Between the trimmed V and J ends, which lost 4 bases and 7 bases, there was a span of 11 bases. Per the germline V gene, CDR1 is SGHKS and CDR2 is YYEKEE (reference sequence). The CDR3: CASSPEVHGELFF. The CDR3 DNA is TGTGCCAGCAGCCCGGAGGTTCACGGGGAGCTGTTTTTT.

The sample holds a few counts of this clonotype. This chain uses TRBV15 with TRBJ2-6; unclear D gene. The germline CDR1 and CDR2 sequences are LNHNV and YYDKDF (reference sequence). The CDR3 loop spans 17 amino acids. V dropped 0 bases and J dropped 4 bases, with 13 bases sitting between them. In DNA form, the CDR3 reads TGTGCCACCAGCAGAGACCTCATGTCCGAGGGGGCCAACGTCCTGACTTTC. Translating gives CATSRDLMSEGANVLTF.

The gene calls are TRBV20-1 and TRBJ2-1; D is possibly TRBD2 (5 bases). Germline lookup yields CDR1 DFQATT and CDR2 SNEGSKA (reference sequence). Trimming pared 4 bases from V and 1 base from J, leaving 11 bases between. The CDR3 runs to 14 residues. The CDR3 DNA reads TGCAGTGCTAAGTTCGGGGATTCCTACAATGAGCAGTTCTTC. Protein sequence: CSAKFGDSYNEQFF.

The CDR3 protein is CASSQDTGWDYGYTF. The CDR3 nucleotides read TGCGCCAGCAGCCAAGACACAGGGTGGGACTATGGCTACACCTTC. V usage is TRBV4-3 and J usage is TRBJ1-2, with a weak D call TRBD1 (6 bases). V was pared by 0 bases and J by 3 bases, with 11 bases between. CDR1 and CDR2 (germline): LGHNA, YSLEER. The CDR3 is 15 residues long.

This clonotype was seen a handful of times. The chain employs TRBV10-3 and TRBJ2-7; D remains unclear. Germline CDR1 ENHRY, CDR2 SYGVKD. The CDR3 length is 15 residues. Deletions cut 3 bases from V and 0 bases from J, with 12 bases between. The CDR3 coding sequence is TGTGCCATCAGTGATGACTCTACCTCCTCCTACGAGCAGTACTTC. The encoded protein is CAISDDSTSSYEQYF.

This clonotype was detected a few times. The rearrangement uses TRBV24-1 and TRBJ2-2, with D unclear. Germline CDR1 and CDR2: KGHDR and SFDVKD. This CDR3 has 12 amino acids. V lost 1 base and J lost 6, with 2 bases in between. The CDR3 region is CATSDFAGELFF. The CDR3, as DNA: TGTGCCACCAGTGATTTTGCCGGGGAGCTGTTTTTT.

V usage is TRBV11-1 and J usage is TRBJ2-3, with TRBD2 matching over 7 bases. The length of the CDR3 is 17 residues. From germline, CDR1 is SGHAT and CDR2 FQDESV (reference sequence). J gave up 7 bases and V 4 bases, and 17 bases lay outside the gene matches. The CDR3 here is CASSWDRDYNSENTQYF. The CDR3 nucleotides read TGTGCCAGCAGCTGGGACCGGGACTACAATTCGGAAAATACGCAGTATTTT.

This chain uses TRBV6-5 with TRBJ2-5; D is uncertain. The better agreement between TRBJ2-7 and the DNA end casts doubt on the J call. From germline, CDR1 is MNHEY and CDR2 SVGAGI. The CDR3 consists of 15 residues. The CDR3 DNA follows: TGTGCCAGCAGTAGACATGCCGCCGGACGTTACGAGCAGTACTTC. Its protein product is CASSRHAAGRYEQYF.

This clonotype was detected only once. Since a much larger clone is just one base distant, this may be a read error. The gene calls are TRBV5-1 and TRBJ1-2; weak D call: TRBD1 (5 bases). CDR3 size: 16 residues. Germline V gene lookup returns CDR1 SGHRS and CDR2 YFSETQ. The CDR3 DNA sequence: TGCACCAGCAGCGATGGAATAGGGGCTGCTAACTATGGCTACACCTTC. It translates to CTSSDGIGAANYGYTF.

The rearrangement uses TRBV7-2 and TRBJ2-7; D is unresolved. This CDR3 contains 17 residues. Trimming took off 4 bases at V and 0 bases at J, with 19 bases between the two ends. Germline CDR1 SGHTA, CDR2 FQGNSA. Here the CDR3 reads CASSSSYEPPSSYEQYF. The DNA of the CDR3 is TGTGCCAGCAGCTCCAGTTATGAGCCCCCGTCCTCCTACGAGCAGTACTTC. Drawing the rest from reference TRBV7-2 and TRBJ2-7, the complete variable domain is GAGVSQSPSNKVTEKGKDVELRCDPISGHTALYWYRQSLGQGLEFLIYFQGNSAPDKSGLPSDRFSAERTGGSVSTLTIQRTQQEDSAVYLCASSSSYEPPSSYEQYFGPGTRLTVT.

The V gene is TRBV12-3 or TRBV12-4, the J gene TRBJ2-1, with 8 bases matching TRBD2. V trimming: 6 bases; J trimming: 0 bases; junction bases outside the gene matches: 7. This CDR3 is 16 amino acids long. In nucleotides, the CDR3 is TGTGCCAGCAGATCTAGACTAGCGCGCTCCTACAATGAGCAGTTCTTC. Translation gives CASRSRLARSYNEQFF.

This chain uses TRBV7-2 with TRBJ2-1; 13 bases align to TRBD2. The CDR3 is 14 residues long. With 6 bases clipped from V and 8 bases from J, the junction kept 4 bases outside the gene matches. Germline V lookup: CDR1 SGHTA, CDR2 FQGNSA. The CDR3 here is CASRPGLAGDEQFF. For the CDR3, the DNA is TGTGCCAGCAGACCTGGACTAGCGGGGGATGAGCAGTTCTTC. The variable domain in full, with the rest retrieved from reference TRBV7-2 and TRBJ2-1, is GAGVSQSPSNKVTEKGKDVELRCDPISGHTALYWYRQSLGQGLEFLIYFQGNSAPDKSGLPSDRFSAERTGGSVSTLTIQRTQQEDSAVYLCASRPGLAGDEQFFGPGTRLTVL.

The chain carries TRBV5-1 and TRBJ2-1; D is unclear. The CDR3 sequence is 15 residues long. Germline V lookup: CDR1 SGHRS, CDR2 YFSETQ. The V gene lost 0 bases and the J gene lost 4 bases, with 11 bases spanning the gap. CDR3 amino acids: CASSLANIVYNEQFF. CDR3 DNA sequence: TGCGCCAGCAGCTTGGCAAATATAGTATACAATGAGCAGTTCTTC. Full variable domain (remainder filled in from reference TRBV5-1 and TRBJ2-1): KAGVTQTPRYLIKTRGQQVTLSCSPISGHRSVSWYQQTPGQGLQFLFEYFSETQRNKGNFPGRFSGRQFSNSRSEMNVSTLELGDSALYLCASSLANIVYNEQFFGPGTRLTVL.

The rearrangement links TRBV6-2 or TRBV6-3 to TRBJ2-5; D is perhaps TRBD1 or TRBD2 (5 bases each). CDR1 MNHEY and CDR2 SVGEGT come from the germline V gene. Trimming cost V 2 bases and J 2 bases, with 15 bases left between them. The CDR3 loop spans 16 amino acids. The CDR3 protein is CASSYVGGGVQETQYF. The CDR3 DNA is TGTGCCAGCAGTTACGTTGGTGGGGGAGTACAAGAGACCCAGTACTTC.